The entry that follows covers one T cell receptor (beta chain) sequence. This clonotype was observed at least ten times. Which antigen it targets is not known. No qualities accompany the bases; no much larger clone lies one base away. The receptor library was made with PCR. The sequencing machine was an Illumina HiSeq 4000. Bulk TCR libraries were prepared as previously described, using TCR primers listed in Table S5. Total RNA was purified with the Qiagen AllPrep DNA/RNA kit. Before analysis, reads from multiple sequencing runs of one library were combined. The study's processing was this. Reads were retained only if their TCR constant sequence matched exactly, and those retained reads were trimmed to 150 nt and grouped according to their 12-nt molecular barcodes. Reads inside each barcode group were sub-clustered using a 15% Levenshtein threshold, and a quality-weighted consensus sequence was constructed for each RNA molecule. Non-functional sequences were filtered out, along with any lower-count sequence sitting one edit away from another sequence. On the basis of fitting two negative binomial distributions, barcode sub-clusters with fewer than 20% of the maximum read count were discarded. The public sequencing data were trimmed at Q25 with fastp and processed into clonotypes with MiXCR by TCRdb, which kept only in-frame beta chains. When rows share a CDR3 protein, they turn into one entry using the most common DNA and genes. The V and J calls reflect TCRdb's pipeline rather than the authors' work. Present in this sample are over 600,000 distinct CDR3 sequences, 15% to 20% of which were seen just once. The top ten clones comprise roughly 0.9% of the sample.

The record originates from a study of molecular identifiers for immune sequencing clone quantification (dated by TCRdb to between 2017 and 2018). Notes on the research overall: For a replicate experiment, RNA from around 20,000 or 99,000 naive CD8 T cells was divided into five aliquots, and four of the five aliquots were sequenced. This methods study used CD8 T cells to benchmark TCR RNA copy counting and molecular-identifier clustering-based TCR repertoire sequencing (MIDCIRS).

The investigation overall reported the following: A single cell's worth of spiked-in Jurkat TCR RNA was reported detectable even among one million naive CD8 T cells. Spiked-in Jurkat TCR RNA (approximately 9 copies' worth), which is not part of the donor repertoire, was contained in the naive libraries. Without barcode sub-clustering, chimeric consensus sequences inflated TCR diversity; chimeras reached as high as 47%. Highly expanded clone sizes could be underestimated if identical TCR molecules share a barcode. Clones above 20 RNA copies held over 99% of molecules in CMV-specific effector cells but under 1% in naive cells. Modeling estimated approximately 3 recovered TCR RNA copies per cell, compared with about 10 by digital PCR, which implies roughly 30% capture efficiency.

Libraries of naive CD8 T cells were built from anywhere between about 17,000 and 1,000,000 sorted cells, with 10%, 30% or 50% of the purified RNA used. Naive CD8 T cells, defined as CD8+CD4-CCR7+CD45RA+, were FACS-sorted into RLT Plus buffer on a BD FACSAria II. To test detection sensitivity, Jurkat RNA equal to ten TCR copies was added to samples of about 20,000-1,000,000 naive CD8 T cells. CD8 T cells were enriched using RosetteSep CD8+ T Cell Enrichment Cocktail and Ficoll-Paque, and the enriched cells then underwent ACK red cell lysis. Material: naive CD8+ T cells from blood, with Jurkat cell RNA spiked in. The intended sense of this specimen's cell subset or site label: FACS-sorted CD8+CD4-CCR7+CD45RA+ naive T cells. The receptor was isolated from a human donor in good health. Some libraries in this study had Jurkat cell RNA spiked in.

The CDR3 corresponds to CASSLKTLEAFF. The DNA sequence is as follows: TGTGCCAGCAGTTTAAAGACACTTGAAGCTTTCTTT. The chain uses TRBV28 and TRBJ1-1; the D gene remains uncertain. According to the germline V gene, CDR1 reads MDHEN and CDR2 reads SYDVKM. V is pared back by 2 bases and J by 7 bases, with 8 bases lying between the germline termini. From cysteine to phenylalanine, the CDR3 is 12 amino acids long. Kept here is only the CDR3 DNA, which spans 36 bases and is read in frame from base 1.